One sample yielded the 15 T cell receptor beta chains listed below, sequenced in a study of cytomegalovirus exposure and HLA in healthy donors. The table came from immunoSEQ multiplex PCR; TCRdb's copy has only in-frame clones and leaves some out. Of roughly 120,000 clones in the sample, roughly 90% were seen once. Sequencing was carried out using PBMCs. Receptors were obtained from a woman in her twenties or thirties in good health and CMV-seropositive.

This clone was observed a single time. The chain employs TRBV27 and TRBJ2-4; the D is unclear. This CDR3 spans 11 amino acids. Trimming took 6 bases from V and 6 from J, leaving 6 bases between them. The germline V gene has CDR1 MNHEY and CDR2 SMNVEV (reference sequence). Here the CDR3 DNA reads TGTGCCAGCAGCTTCGGAAACATTCAGTACTTC. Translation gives CASSFGNIQYF.

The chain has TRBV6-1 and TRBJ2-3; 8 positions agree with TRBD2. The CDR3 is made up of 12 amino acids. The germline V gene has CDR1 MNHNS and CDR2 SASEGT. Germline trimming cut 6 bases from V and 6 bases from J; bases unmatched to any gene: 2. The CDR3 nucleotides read TGTGCCAGCAGGCGGGGGGCCGATACGCAGTATTTT. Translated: CASRRGADTQYF.

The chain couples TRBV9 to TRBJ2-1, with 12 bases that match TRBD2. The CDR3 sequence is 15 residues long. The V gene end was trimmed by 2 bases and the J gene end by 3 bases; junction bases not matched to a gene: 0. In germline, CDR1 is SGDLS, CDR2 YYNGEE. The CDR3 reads CASSVTSGGYNEQFF. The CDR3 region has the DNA TGTGCCAGCAGCGTGACTAGCGGGGGCTACAATGAGCAGTTCTTC.

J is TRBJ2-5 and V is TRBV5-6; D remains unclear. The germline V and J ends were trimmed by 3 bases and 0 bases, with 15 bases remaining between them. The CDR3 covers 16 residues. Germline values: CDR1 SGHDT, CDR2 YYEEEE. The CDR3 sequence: CASSSTDWSYQETQYF. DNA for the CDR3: TGTGCCAGCAGCTCCACTGACTGGTCGTACCAAGAGACCCAGTACTTC.

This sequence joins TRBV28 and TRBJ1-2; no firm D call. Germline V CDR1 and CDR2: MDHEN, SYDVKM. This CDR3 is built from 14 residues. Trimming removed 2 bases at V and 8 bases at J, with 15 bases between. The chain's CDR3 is CASSLVPPAGGYTF. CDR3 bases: TGTGCCAGCAGTTTAGTACCCCCGGCGGGCGGCTACACCTTC.

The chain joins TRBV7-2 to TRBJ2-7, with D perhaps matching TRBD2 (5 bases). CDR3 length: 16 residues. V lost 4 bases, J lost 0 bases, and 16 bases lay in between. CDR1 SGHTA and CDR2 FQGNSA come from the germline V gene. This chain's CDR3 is CASSSRGRGSSYEQYF. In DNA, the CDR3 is TGTGCCAGCAGCTCCCGAGGGCGTGGGAGCTCCTACGAGCAGTACTTC.

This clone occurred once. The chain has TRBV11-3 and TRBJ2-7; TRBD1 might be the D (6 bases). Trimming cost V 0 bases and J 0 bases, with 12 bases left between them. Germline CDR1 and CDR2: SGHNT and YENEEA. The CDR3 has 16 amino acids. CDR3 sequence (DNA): TGTGCCAGCAGCTTAGACAGGGGCCACTACTCCTACGAGCAGTACTTC. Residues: CASSLDRGHYSYEQYF.

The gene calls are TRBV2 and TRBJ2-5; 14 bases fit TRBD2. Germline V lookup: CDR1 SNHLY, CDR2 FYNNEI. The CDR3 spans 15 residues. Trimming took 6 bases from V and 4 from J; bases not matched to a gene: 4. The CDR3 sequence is CASRPTSGGAETQYF. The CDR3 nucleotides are TGTGCCAGCAGACCGACTAGCGGGGGGGCAGAGACCCAGTACTTC.

The CDR3 spells CASSLRTGDSYNEQFF. The CDR3 DNA follows: TGTGCCAGCAGCTTAAGGACAGGGGACTCCTACAATGAGCAGTTCTTC. The chain couples TRBV13 to TRBJ2-1; TRBD1 matches at 9 bases. The germline V gene encodes CDR1 PRHDT and CDR2 FYEKMQ (reference sequence). V lost 2 bases to trimming and J lost 0 bases; unmatched junction nucleotides: 2. The CDR3 extends over 16 amino acids.

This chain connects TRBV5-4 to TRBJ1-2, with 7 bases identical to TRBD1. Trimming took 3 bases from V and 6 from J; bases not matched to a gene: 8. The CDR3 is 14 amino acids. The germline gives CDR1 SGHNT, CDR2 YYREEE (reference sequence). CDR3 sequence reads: CASSSLTGDDGYTF. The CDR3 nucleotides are TGTGCCAGCAGCTCACTAACAGGGGATGATGGCTACACCTTC.

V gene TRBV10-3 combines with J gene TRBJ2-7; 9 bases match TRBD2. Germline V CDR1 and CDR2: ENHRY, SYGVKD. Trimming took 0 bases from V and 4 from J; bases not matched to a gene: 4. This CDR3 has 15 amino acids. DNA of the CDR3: TGTGCCATCAGTGAGTCCCATAGCGGGAGTTACGAGCAGTACTTC. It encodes CAISESHSGSYEQYF.

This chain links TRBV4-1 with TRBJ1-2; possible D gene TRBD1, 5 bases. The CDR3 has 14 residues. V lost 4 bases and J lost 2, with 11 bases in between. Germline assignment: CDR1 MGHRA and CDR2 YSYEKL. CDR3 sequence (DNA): TGCGCCAGCAGCCGCGCCGACAGAAACTATGGCTACACCTTC. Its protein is CASSRADRNYGYTF.

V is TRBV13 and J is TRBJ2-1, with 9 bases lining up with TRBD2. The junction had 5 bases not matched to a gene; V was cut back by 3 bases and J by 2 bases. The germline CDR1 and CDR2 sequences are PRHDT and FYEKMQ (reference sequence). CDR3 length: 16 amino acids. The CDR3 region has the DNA TGTGCCAGCAGCTTTTTGACTAGCGGCCCCTACAATGAGCAGTTCTTC. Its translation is CASSFLTSGPYNEQFF.

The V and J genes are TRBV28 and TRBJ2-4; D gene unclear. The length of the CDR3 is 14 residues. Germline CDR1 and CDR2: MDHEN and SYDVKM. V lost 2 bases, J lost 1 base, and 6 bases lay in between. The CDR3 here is CASSLGPAKNIQYF. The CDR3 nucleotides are TGTGCCAGCAGTTTAGGCCCGGCCAAAAACATTCAGTACTTC.

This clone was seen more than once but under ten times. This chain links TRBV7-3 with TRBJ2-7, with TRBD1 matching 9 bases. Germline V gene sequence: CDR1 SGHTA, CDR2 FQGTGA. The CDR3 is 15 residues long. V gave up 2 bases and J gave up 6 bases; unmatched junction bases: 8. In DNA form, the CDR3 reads TGTGCCAGCAGCTTAGGACCGGGACAGGGCTTCGAGCAGTACTTC. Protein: CASSLGPGQGFEQYF.